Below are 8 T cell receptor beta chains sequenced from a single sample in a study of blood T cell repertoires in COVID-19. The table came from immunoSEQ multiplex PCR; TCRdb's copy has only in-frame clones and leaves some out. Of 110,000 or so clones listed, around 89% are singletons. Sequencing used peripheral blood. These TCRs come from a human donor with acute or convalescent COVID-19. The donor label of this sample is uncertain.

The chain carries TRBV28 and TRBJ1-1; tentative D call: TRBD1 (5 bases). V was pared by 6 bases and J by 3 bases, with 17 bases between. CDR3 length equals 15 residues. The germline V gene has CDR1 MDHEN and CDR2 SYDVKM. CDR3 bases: TGTGCCAGCAGGCTCCCGGGGGGGGGAGACACTGAAGCTTTCTTT. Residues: CASRLPGGGDTEAFF.

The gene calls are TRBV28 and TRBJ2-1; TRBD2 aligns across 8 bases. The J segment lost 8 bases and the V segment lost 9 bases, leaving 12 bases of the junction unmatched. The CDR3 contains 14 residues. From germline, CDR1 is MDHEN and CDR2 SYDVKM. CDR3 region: CASRKSGSLDEQFF. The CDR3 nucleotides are TGTGCCAGTCGGAAAAGCGGGAGTCTTGATGAGCAGTTCTTC. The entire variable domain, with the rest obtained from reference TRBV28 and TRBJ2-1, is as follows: DVKVTQSSRYLVKRTGEKVFLECVQDMDHENMFWYRQDPGLGLRLIYFSYDVKMKEKGDIPEGYSVSREKKERFSLILESASTNQTSMYLCASRKSGSLDEQFFGPGTRLTVL.

The CDR3: CASSPPKGGTIYNEQFF. CDR3 nucleotide sequence: TGTGCCAGCTCACCACCTAAGGGCGGGACCATCTACAATGAGCAGTTCTTC. This chain joins TRBV18 and TRBJ2-1; D may be TRBD2 (6 bases). Trimming stripped 0 bases from V and 3 bases from J, with 15 bases between. The CDR3 spans 17 residues. Looked up from germline, CDR1 is KGHSH and CDR2 is LQKENI. Looking up the rest from reference TRBV18 and TRBJ2-1 gives the full variable domain: NAGVMQNPRHLVRRRGQEARLRCSPMKGHSHVYWYRQLPEEGLKFMVYLQKENIIDESGMPKERFSAEFPKEGPSILRIQQVVRGDSAAYFCASSPPKGGTIYNEQFFGPGTRLTVL.

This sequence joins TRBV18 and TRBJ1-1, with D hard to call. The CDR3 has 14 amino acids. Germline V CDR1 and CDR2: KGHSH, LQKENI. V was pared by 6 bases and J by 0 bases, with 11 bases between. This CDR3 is CASSEKTMNTEAFF. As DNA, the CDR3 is TGTGCCAGCTCCGAAAAGACAATGAACACTGAAGCTTTCTTT.

This CDR3 reads CASSQGFAPEGTEAFF. Written as DNA, the CDR3 is TGTGCCAGCAGCCAAGGTTTTGCCCCTGAGGGCACTGAAGCTTTCTTT. The V gene is TRBV3-1 (or the pseudogene TRBV3-2), the J gene TRBJ1-1; no firm D call. Germline V gives CDR1 LGHDT, CDR2 YNNKEL (reference sequence). With 1 base removed from V and 4 bases from J, the gap between germline ends came to 16 bases. CDR3 length: 16 residues.

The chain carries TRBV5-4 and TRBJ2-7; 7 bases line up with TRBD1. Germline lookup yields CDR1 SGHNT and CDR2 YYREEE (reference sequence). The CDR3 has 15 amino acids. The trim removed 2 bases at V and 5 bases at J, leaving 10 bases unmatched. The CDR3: CASSFLSGGSHEQYF. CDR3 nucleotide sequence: TGTGCCAGCAGCTTTTTATCAGGGGGATCCCACGAGCAGTACTTC.

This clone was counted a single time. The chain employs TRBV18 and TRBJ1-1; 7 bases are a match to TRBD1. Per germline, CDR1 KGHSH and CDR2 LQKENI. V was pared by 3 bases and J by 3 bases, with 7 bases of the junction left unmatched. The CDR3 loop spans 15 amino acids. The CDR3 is CASSPGQALDTEAFF. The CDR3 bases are TGTGCCAGCTCACCCGGACAGGCCCTTGACACTGAAGCTTTCTTT.

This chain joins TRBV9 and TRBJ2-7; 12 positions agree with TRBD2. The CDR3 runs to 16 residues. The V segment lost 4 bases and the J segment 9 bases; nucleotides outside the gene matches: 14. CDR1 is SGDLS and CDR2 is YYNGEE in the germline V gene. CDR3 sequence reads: CASSQTGTSGPSVQYF. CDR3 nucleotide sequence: TGTGCCAGCAGCCAAACCGGGACTAGCGGGCCTTCGGTGCAGTACTTC.